These T cell receptor beta chains were read from a single sample in a study of T cell repertoires in cytomegalovirus infection. TCRdb analysed the reads with MiXCR anew, one entry per CDR3 protein. Of 45,000 to 60,000 distinct CDR3 sequences in the sample, over 15% are singletons; the top ten hold 64%. The antigens for these receptors are not known. The input for sequencing was CD8+ T cells from cultured PBMCs, taken from culture after CMV antigen stimulation. The receptors originated from a human donor in good health (CMV status not recorded). Some clones in this sample may be carry-over from other donors' samples. Each CDR3 is given with its conserved first and last residue. Fields, in order: CDR3 protein, CDR3 DNA, clone size, D gene, V gene, J gene. The D gene is left open where the match is weak. Clone size, where shown, is once, few, many, or a class for clones that have expanded.

CASSLSWGQFNEQFF	TGTGCCAGCAGTTTATCGTGGGGACAGTTCAATGAGCAGTTCTTC	few	TRBD1	TRBV27	TRBJ2-1
CASTRTGGTEAFF	TGTGCCAGCACCCGGACGGGGGGGACTGAAGCTTTCTTT	NA	NA	TRBV5-5	TRBJ1-1
CASSSREAGSYEQYF	TGTGCCAGCAGTTCGCGGGAGGCCGGCTCCTACGAGCAGTACTTC	NA	TRBD2	TRBV7-9	TRBJ2-7
CASSSDGLAGNEQYF	TGTGCCAGCAGCTCCGATGGACTAGCGGGAAACGAGCAGTACTTC	few	TRBD2	TRBV7-2	TRBJ2-7
CSVELDRPQYEQYF	TGCAGCGTTGAGCTGGACAGGCCTCAGTACGAGCAGTACTTC	few	TRBD1	TRBV29-1	TRBJ2-7
CASSYSGELYNEQFF	TGTGCCAGCAGTTACTCGGGGGAGCTCTACAATGAGCAGTTCTTC	NA	NA	TRBV6-2/TRBV6-3	TRBJ2-1
CASSVGVGVSTDTQYF	TGTGCCAGCAGCGTAGGGGTAGGGGTCAGCACAGATACGCAGTATTTT	few	NA	TRBV9	TRBJ2-3
CASSLVQGKSYEQYF	TGTGCCAGCAGCTTAGTACAGGGGAAAAGCTACGAGCAGTACTTC	many	TRBD1	TRBV7-9	TRBJ2-7
CASSSPMNTEAFF	TGTGCCAGCAGTTCCCCCATGAACACTGAAGCTTTCTTT	few	NA	TRBV28	TRBJ1-1
CASSPTLRGSGELFF	TGTGCCAGCAGCCCTACTCTAAGGGGGTCCGGGGAGCTGTTTTTT	few	NA	TRBV12-3/TRBV12-4	TRBJ2-2
CASSPLSKLEQFF	TGTGCCAGCAGCCCTCTCAGTAAACTTGAGCAGTTCTTC	few	NA	TRBV7-2	TRBJ2-1
CASSLNGAGRGRSYNEQFF	TGTGCCAGCAGTTTAAATGGGGCGGGAAGGGGGCGGTCCTACAATGAGCAGTTCTTC	many	NA	TRBV12-3/TRBV12-4	TRBJ2-1
CASNNGTDNTGELFF	TGTGCCAGCAACAACGGGACGGATAACACCGGGGAGCTGTTTTTT	few	NA	TRBV6-4	TRBJ2-2
CSATKGGQPQHF	TGCAGTGCTACTAAGGGGGGTCAGCCCCAGCATTTT	few	NA	TRBV20-1	TRBJ1-5
CATSPTANTGELFF	TGTGCCACCAGCCCCACCGCGAACACCGGGGAGCTGTTTTTT	NA	NA	TRBV15	TRBJ2-2
CASSRASIAGGTDTQYF	TGTGCCAGCAGTAGAGCCTCGATAGCGGGAGGGACAGATACGCAGTATTTT	NA	TRBD2	TRBV6-2/TRBV6-3	TRBJ2-3
CASSASTGAPEAFF	TGTGCCAGCAGCGCTTCCACAGGGGCCCCTGAAGCTTTCTTT	NA	TRBD1	TRBV7-8	TRBJ1-1
CASRGGREQYF	TGTGCCAGCAGAGGAGGTAGAGAGCAGTACTTC	NA	NA	TRBV6-2/TRBV6-3	TRBJ2-7
CASSPGFSPLHF	TGTGCCAGCAGCCCAGGGTTTTCTCCCCTCCACTTT	few	NA	TRBV12-3/TRBV12-4	TRBJ1-6
CASSRGQSGWFQHF	TGTGCCAGCAGTCGAGGACAGTCCGGTTGGTTCCAGCATTTT	few	NA	TRBV7-2	TRBJ1-5
CASSFGTGAYEQYF	TGTGCCAGCAGCTTCGGGACAGGGGCCTACGAGCAGTACTTC	NA	TRBD1	TRBV7-2	TRBJ2-7
CASSQRTRGTQYF	TGTGCCAGCAGCCAAAGGACCCGGGGGACCCAGTACTTC	NA	NA	TRBV7-8	TRBJ2-5
CSVRYGQETQYF	TGCAGCGTGCGCTACGGTCAAGAGACCCAGTACTTC	NA	NA	TRBV29-1	TRBJ2-5
CASSLGTGIGGRYNEQFF	TGTGCCAGCAGCTTAGGCACGGGTATCGGGGGTCGGTACAATGAGCAGTTCTTC	NA	NA	TRBV7-2	TRBJ2-1
CASSLGASGGEQFF	TGTGCCAGCAGCTTAGGAGCTAGCGGGGGTGAGCAGTTCTTC	NA	TRBD2	TRBV7-6	TRBJ2-1
CASSPWGRDTQYF	TGTGCCAGCAGCCCTTGGGGAAGGGATACGCAGTATTTT	NA	NA	TRBV5-4	TRBJ2-3
CASSKRGGPTDTQYF	TGTGCCAGCAGCAAGCGGGGGGGCCCAACAGATACGCAGTATTTT	NA	TRBD2	TRBV7-3	TRBJ2-3
CASSYVSFYEQYF	TGTGCCAGCAGTTACGTGTCCTTCTACGAGCAGTACTTC	many	NA	TRBV6-2/TRBV6-3	TRBJ2-7
CASSLEWGATEAFF	TGTGCCAGCAGCTTAGAATGGGGCGCGACTGAAGCTTTCTTT	NA	NA	TRBV7-6	TRBJ1-1
CAIKVYEQYF	TGTGCCATCAAGGTCTACGAGCAGTACTTC	NA	NA	TRBV10-3	TRBJ2-7
CASSPEYTSRSFF	TGTGCCAGCAGCCCGGAATACACCTCGCGCTCGTTCTTC	NA	NA	TRBV28	TRBJ2-1
CASSPGTGGLFYEQYF	TGTGCCAGCAGCCCCGGGACAGGGGGATTGTTCTACGAGCAGTACTTC	NA	TRBD1	TRBV7-2	TRBJ2-7
CASSYSRTGTPDGYTF	TGTGCCAGCAGTTACTCGAGGACAGGGACCCCCGATGGCTACACCTTC	NA	TRBD1	TRBV6-5	TRBJ1-2